The sequence of this T cell receptor (beta chain) was determined in a study of cytomegalovirus exposure and HLA in healthy donors. Across the study: Previous work identified some 120 million unique TCR beta sequences from around 180 million T cells. Genetic ancestry analysis placed approximately 80% of the 400 or so donors that were genotyped in the Caucasian-associated cluster. Findings and limits, study-wide: Per a prior analysis, the majority of TCR beta V segments were productive roughly 90% or roughly 30% of the time.

The CDR3 is 14 amino acids. The germline V gene has CDR1 LGHNA and CDR2 YNFKEQ. Comment on this clone: The antigen is unknown. Germline is not matched at one junction end, which may reflect a read error.

PCR was performed using 60 Vbeta and 13 Jbeta primers. Repertoires were generated with immunoSEQ multiplex PCR, while TCRdb's copy carries only in-frame clones and drops some. The data hold 100,000 to 150,000 clones, with 70% to 80% observed a single time. The sequenced sample was PBMCs. V and J are TRBV4-2 and TRBJ2-1; 7 bases align to TRBD2. This sequence was found in an older woman in good health and CMV-seropositive. The CDR3, as DNA: TGTGCCAGCAGCCGACCGGGAGGCTACGATGAGCAGTTCTTC. Translation: CASSRPGGYDEQFF.